The 32 T cell receptor beta chains below were found in one sample sequenced in a study of blood T cell repertoires in COVID-19. Some clones are missing from TCRdb's copy, which holds only in-frame ones; the method was immunoSEQ multiplex PCR. The sample carries hundreds of thousands of clones, approximately 88% recorded once. Sequencing was done on a sample of peripheral blood. The origin of the receptors is a woman aged 25 to 45 who had recovered from COVID-19.

The chain uses TRBV2 and TRBJ1-5; no reliable D call. Germline CDR1 SNHLY, CDR2 FYNNEI. Deletions cut 4 bases from V and 1 base from J, with 5 bases between. The CDR3 is 13 amino acids. The CDR3 is CASSGESNQPQHF. The DNA for the CDR3 is TGTGCCAGCAGTGGTGAGAGCAATCAGCCCCAGCATTTT.

This rearrangement joins TRBV28 to TRBJ1-1, with a tentative D call TRBD1 (6 bases). V was clipped by 7 bases and J by 2 bases, with 17 bases between them. Germline CDR1 MDHEN, CDR2 SYDVKM. The CDR3 consists of 15 residues. CDR3 coding DNA: TGTGCCAGCACCTCTCGGGACACATCAAACACTGAAGCTTTCTTT. Amino acid sequence: CASTSRDTSNTEAFF. Based on the CDR3 plus reference TRBV28 and TRBJ1-1, the full variable domain is DVKVTQSSRYLVKRTGEKVFLECVQDMDHENMFWYRQDPGLGLRLIYFSYDVKMKEKGDIPEGYSVSREKKERFSLILESASTNQTSMYLCASTSRDTSNTEAFFGQGTRLTVV.

To note about this clone: The same CDR3 can be traced to other DNA sequences in this sample. The chain recombines TRBV20-1 with TRBJ1-2; tentatively, D is TRBD1 (5 bases). The V gene lost 3 bases and the J gene lost 8 bases, with 10 bases spanning the gap. There are 11 residues in the CDR3. The germline gives CDR1 DFQATT, CDR2 SNEGSKA (reference sequence). In DNA form, the CDR3 reads TGCAGTGCTAGGGGCAGGGAAGGCTACACCTTC. Its protein product is CSARGREGYTF.

This clone appeared a single time. The V call is TRBV5-1, the J call TRBJ2-2; 11 nucleotides agree with TRBD1. This CDR3 has 14 amino acids. The germline CDR1 and CDR2 sequences are SGHRS and YFSETQ. Trimming took 4 bases from V and 6 from J; bases not matched to a gene: 2. The CDR3 DNA reads TGCGCCAGCAGCCCGGGACAGGGGGCCGGGGAGCTGTTTTTT. Protein: CASSPGQGAGELFF.

The rearrangement joins TRBV19 to TRBJ1-5; TRBD1 aligns across 12 bases. V shed 8 bases, J shed 5 bases, and the junction held 1 base outside the gene matches. Germline V CDR1 and CDR2: LNHDA, SQIVND (reference sequence). The CDR3 is made up of 13 amino acids. The CDR3, as DNA: TGTGCCAGTGGGGACAGGGGGCATCAGCCCCAGCATTTT. Its protein product is CASGDRGHQPQHF.

This chain uses TRBV7-3 with TRBJ2-2; no clear D gene. Germline CDR1 is SGHTA and CDR2 is FQGTGA. Deletions cut 5 bases from V and 5 bases from J, with 12 bases between. CDR3 length equals 14 residues. CDR3 in amino acids: CASSPSRATGELFF. CDR3 DNA: TGTGCCAGCAGCCCAAGCCGAGCGACCGGGGAGCTGTTTTTT. The variable domain in full, with the rest retrieved from reference TRBV7-3 and TRBJ2-2, is GAGVSQTPSNKVTEKGKYVELRCDPISGHTALYWYRQSLGQGPEFLIYFQGTGAADDSGLPNDRFFAVRPEGSVSTLKIQRTERGDSAVYLCASSPSRATGELFFGEGSRLTVL.

The chain recombines TRBV5-1 with TRBJ2-2; maybe TRBD1 (5 bases). This CDR3 has 16 residues. CDR1 is SGHRS and CDR2 is YFSETQ in the germline V gene. V was shortened by 0 bases and J by 0 bases, with 9 bases between the two germline ends. CDR3 protein: CASSLEARANTGELFF. The CDR3 DNA sequence: TGCGCCAGCAGCTTGGAAGCCAGGGCGAACACCGGGGAGCTGTTTTTT.

The DNA of the CDR3 is TGTGCCAGTAGTACATTCGGCGGGGGCCAATACGAGCAGTACTTC. This translates into CASSTFGGGQYEQYF. The chain employs TRBV19 and TRBJ2-7; D perhaps matches TRBD2 (7 bases). In germline, CDR1 is LNHDA, CDR2 SQIVND (reference sequence). Trimming pared 4 bases from V and 4 bases from J, leaving 17 bases between. The length of the CDR3 is 15 residues.

The J gene is TRBJ2-5, the V gene TRBV5-5, with 7 nucleotides matching TRBD2. J was trimmed by 5 bases and V by 4 bases; bases with no gene match: 8. The CDR3 has 14 amino acids. Germline CDR1 SGHKS, CDR2 YYEKEE (reference sequence). CDR3 sequence: CASSLTGGRETQYF. CDR3 DNA: TGTGCCAGCAGCCTAACGGGGGGTAGGGAGACCCAGTACTTC.

The gene calls are TRBV29-1 and TRBJ2-1; TRBD1 matches 7 bases. CDR3 length: 15 amino acids. Trimming removed 7 bases from V and 2 bases from J; junction bases left unmatched: 11. Germline V CDR1 and CDR2: SQVTM, ANQGSEA. CDR3 sequence: CSARTTGTAYNEQFF. CDR3 DNA sequence: TGCAGCGCTCGCACTACCGGGACAGCCTACAATGAGCAGTTCTTC.

This clone has just a few counts. Other nucleotide sequences from this sample produce the same CDR3. The V call is TRBV7-9, the J call TRBJ2-1; D is unclear. CDR3 size: 12 residues. Germline V gives CDR1 SEHNR, CDR2 FQNEAQ (reference sequence). V was clipped by 1 base and J by 6 bases, with 4 bases between them. CDR3 nucleotide sequence: TGTGCCAGCAGCTTAGGGGCCAATGAGCAGTTCTTC. It yields the protein CASSLGANEQFF.

The chain combines TRBV5-8 with TRBJ1-4; perhaps TRBD1 as D (6 bases). Looked up from germline, CDR1 is SGHTS and CDR2 is YDEGEE. The CDR3 contains 16 residues. V shed 4 bases and J shed 0 bases, with 13 bases lying between them. This CDR3 is CASSLDSLATNEKLFF. Here the CDR3 DNA reads TGTGCCAGCAGCCTGGACAGCTTAGCAACTAATGAAAAACTGTTTTTT.

J is TRBJ1-1 and V is TRBV5-1; the D gene is possibly TRBD1 (5 bases). CDR3 length: 14 amino acids. The V end lost 2 bases, the J end lost 3 bases, and 11 bases lay between the germline ends. Germline V lookup: CDR1 SGHRS, CDR2 YFSETQ. CDR3 DNA sequence: TGCGCCAGCAGCTTACGGCAGGGTCACACTGAAGCTTTCTTT. It yields the protein CASSLRQGHTEAFF.

The chain recombines TRBV3-1 (or the pseudogene TRBV3-2) with TRBJ1-4; D call uncertain. Germline V CDR1 and CDR2: LGHDT, YNNKEL (reference sequence). V was pared by 4 bases and J by 10 bases, with 10 bases between. The CDR3 extends over 12 amino acids. Here the CDR3 reads CASSRVRGKLFF. CDR3 sequence (DNA): TGTGCCAGCAGCCGCGTCCGGGGAAAACTGTTTTTT.

The gene calls are TRBV19 and TRBJ2-7, with a tentative D call TRBD1 (6 bases). The CDR3 is 14 amino acids. Per the germline V gene, CDR1 is LNHDA and CDR2 is SQIVND (reference sequence). Trimming cost V 7 bases and J 2 bases, with 15 bases left between them. The CDR3 sequence: CASTPGAQTYEQYF. CDR3 DNA: TGTGCCAGTACCCCAGGGGCCCAAACCTACGAGCAGTACTTC.

This clone occurred once. This rearrangement joins TRBV2 to TRBJ1-6; D not certain. Germline CDR1 and CDR2: SNHLY and FYNNEI. CDR3 length equals 14 residues. V lost 7 bases and J lost 6, with 13 bases in between. In nucleotides, the CDR3 is TGTGCCAGCATATGGGCCCAAGGTAATTCACCCCTCCACTTT. This sequence encodes CASIWAQGNSPLHF.

This chain joins TRBV4-2 and TRBJ2-5, with 10 bases lining up with TRBD2. J lost 1 base, V lost 8 bases, and 7 bases had no gene match. This CDR3 has 15 residues. Looked up from germline, CDR1 is LGHNA and CDR2 is YNFKEQ. The CDR3 protein is CASATRTSGQETQYF. The CDR3 DNA sequence: TGTGCCAGCGCTACGAGGACTAGCGGCCAAGAGACCCAGTACTTC.

This clone was recorded once. The chain employs TRBV5-6 and TRBJ2-4; 12 nucleotides match TRBD2. The J segment lost 8 bases and the V segment lost 3 bases, leaving 6 bases of the junction unmatched. Germline values: CDR1 SGHDT, CDR2 YYEEEE. The CDR3 runs 15 residues. The CDR3 is CASSSSGGAFDIQYF. The DNA of the CDR3 is TGTGCCAGCAGCTCTAGCGGGGGGGCCTTTGACATTCAGTACTTC.

CDR3 nucleotide sequence: TGTGCCAGCAGCTTCCACCGGACAGGCCAGGGCTATGGCTACACCTTC. Protein sequence: CASSFHRTGQGYGYTF. The gene calls are TRBV13 and TRBJ1-2, with 7 bases matching TRBD1. This CDR3 is built from 16 residues. Germline V gives CDR1 PRHDT, CDR2 FYEKMQ (reference sequence). V was pared by 3 bases and J by 4 bases, with 11 bases of the junction left unmatched.

CDR3 loop: CASSSGGAWEKLFF. As DNA, the CDR3 is TGTGCCAGCAGCTCAGGGGGAGCGTGGGAAAAACTGTTTTTT. This sequence joins TRBV7-9 and TRBJ1-4, with 7 bases matching TRBD1. Germline loops: CDR1 SEHNR, CDR2 FQNEAQ (reference sequence). The CDR3 sequence is 14 residues long. V shed 4 bases and J 8 bases; nucleotides not matched to a gene: 7.

DNA of the CDR3: TGTGCCAGCAGTTCATGGGGAGACTCTAGCACAGATACGCAGTATTTT. Protein: CASSSWGDSSTDTQYF. V gene TRBV6-2 or TRBV6-3 combines with J gene TRBJ2-3; the D gene is possibly TRBD2 (5 bases). The CDR3 contains 16 residues. Germline loops: CDR1 MNHEY, CDR2 SVGEGT. Trimming pared 4 bases from V and 0 bases from J, leaving 14 bases between.

The V and J genes are TRBV6-5 and TRBJ2-7; D is uncertain. V dropped 7 bases and J dropped 2 bases, with 15 bases sitting between them. Germline V lookup: CDR1 MNHEY, CDR2 SVGAGI. The CDR3 covers 14 residues. The CDR3 DNA sequence: TGTGCCAGCATCTCGCCTGCAGGAACCTACGAGCAGTACTTC. The encoded protein is CASISPAGTYEQYF.

This clone occurred a few times. This sequence joins TRBV4-2 and TRBJ2-2, with TRBD2 matching over 9 bases. This CDR3 has 15 residues. J lost 1 base, V lost 6 bases, and 3 bases had no gene match. Germline CDR1 is LGHNA and CDR2 is YNFKEQ. The CDR3 reads CASRVSGGNTGELFF. The CDR3 DNA reads TGTGCCAGCAGGGTTAGCGGGGGGAACACCGGGGAGCTGTTTTTT.

This chain connects TRBV5-5 to TRBJ2-3, with no clear D. The germline V gene encodes CDR1 SGHKS and CDR2 YYEKEE (reference sequence). V dropped 4 bases and J dropped 0 bases, with 9 bases sitting between them. The CDR3 runs 14 residues. The CDR3 DNA is TGTGCCAGCAGCGGGCGATATAGCACAGATACGCAGTATTTT. Translated: CASSGRYSTDTQYF.

DNA for the CDR3: TGTGCCAGCAGTTTAACAGGGACAGGGGTTTCACCCCTCCACTTT. It specifies CASSLTGTGVSPLHF. The chain links TRBV27 to TRBJ1-6; 10 positions match TRBD1. Germline values: CDR1 MNHEY, CDR2 SMNVEV (reference sequence). The junction had 4 bases not matched to a gene; V was cut back by 2 bases and J by 9 bases. This CDR3 spans 15 amino acids.

The rearrangement joins TRBV12-3 or TRBV12-4 to TRBJ2-7; weak D call: TRBD1 (6 bases). The V and J ends lost 6 bases and 7 bases respectively, with 13 bases between them. The length of the CDR3 is 12 residues. The CDR3 sequence: CASSIQGREQYF. The CDR3 coding sequence is TGTGCCAGCAGCATACAGGGCCGAGAGCAGTACTTC.

The chain links TRBV9 to TRBJ1-1, with D tentatively TRBD1 (5 bases). The V gene lost 1 base and the J gene lost 4 bases, with 11 bases spanning the gap. This CDR3 has 14 residues. Germline values: CDR1 SGDLS, CDR2 YYNGEE. The CDR3 here is CASSVFQGGTEAFF. Written as DNA, the CDR3 is TGTGCCAGCAGCGTATTCCAGGGAGGCACTGAAGCTTTCTTT.

The rearrangement uses TRBV7-9 and TRBJ2-5, with D possibly matching TRBD2 (6 bases). Germline CDR1 reads SEHNR; CDR2 reads FQNEAQ (reference sequence). V lost 7 bases to trimming and J lost 5 bases, with 14 bases between them. The CDR3 consists of 13 residues. CDR3 nucleotide sequence: TGTGCCAGCACCCTAGCGCAGTGGGAGACCCAGTACTTC. This codes for CASTLAQWETQYF.

This chain uses TRBV7-9 with TRBJ2-2; 9 bases match TRBD1. V shed 5 bases and J 5 bases; nucleotides not matched to a gene: 6. Looked up from germline, CDR1 is SEHNR and CDR2 is FQNEAQ (reference sequence). The CDR3 runs 15 residues. The CDR3: CASSPRQGETGELFF. The CDR3 coding sequence is TGTGCCAGCAGCCCTCGACAGGGGGAAACCGGGGAGCTGTTTTTT.

The V gene is TRBV5-1, the J gene TRBJ1-5, with TRBD1 as a possible D gene (5 bases). Germline lookup yields CDR1 SGHRS and CDR2 YFSETQ. Between the trimmed V and J ends, which lost 0 bases and 6 bases, there was a span of 13 bases. This CDR3 comprises 15 residues. CDR3 sequence reads: CASSLESGPGQPQHF. In DNA form, the CDR3 reads TGCGCCAGCAGCTTGGAGTCAGGGCCTGGTCAGCCCCAGCATTTT.

The CDR3 DNA reads as TGTGCCAGCAGTGAGGGACACGCAGGGACCTACGAGCAGTACTTC. Its translation is CASSEGHAGTYEQYF. The chain employs TRBV2 and TRBJ2-7, with D tentatively TRBD1 (6 bases). The CDR3 sequence is 15 residues long. Trimming left V 3 bases short and J 2 bases short, with 14 bases between. The germline V gene encodes CDR1 SNHLY and CDR2 FYNNEI.

This chain joins TRBV4-2 and TRBJ1-3; unclear D gene. The ends were cut back, 4 bases at V and 2 bases at J, with 15 bases in the middle. Germline CDR1 and CDR2: LGHNA and YNFKEQ. This CDR3 is 16 amino acids long. The DNA of the CDR3 is TGTGCCAGCAGCCTCTCGCGGGAGATAACTGGAAACACCATATATTTT. It is translated as CASSLSREITGNTIYF.